Reported below is one T cell receptor (beta chain). The record originates from a study of blood T cell repertoires in COVID-19. Germline V lookup: CDR1 LNHDA, CDR2 SQIVND (reference sequence). CDR3 size: 14 residues. V lost 7 bases, J lost 2 bases, and 5 bases stayed unmatched. Measured with immunoSEQ multiplex PCR; TCRdb has only the in-frame clones, and not every one. The table has 250,000 to 350,000 clones, approximately 90% seen once; the top ten hold roughly 5.9%. Sequenced input: peripheral blood. The clonotype comes from a woman aged 45-65 years with COVID-19, enrolled during active disease. J is TRBJ2-7 and V is TRBV19, with 10 bases lining up with TRBD2. CDR3 sequence (DNA): TGTGCCAGTATGCAGCGGGGGGGTACCTACGAGCAGTACTTC. Amino acid sequence: CASMQRGGTYEQYF.